The present T cell receptor (beta chain) was sequenced within a study of a mutant IDH1 vaccine in newly diagnosed glioma. Assay used: immunoSEQ multiplex PCR; TCRdb lists only in-frame clones, some missing. The sample has under 50,000 clones, 75% to 95% seen once. For this clone: Its antigen is not known.

Stated time point: week 23, last vaccination. Every vaccine dose comprised 300 ug of mutant IDH1 20-mer peptide plus topical imiquimod. The V gene lost 0 bases and the J gene lost 4 bases, with 13 bases spanning the gap. The V gene's germline CDR1 is SGHTS and CDR2 YDEGEE. The CDR3 runs to 16 residues. The sample was PBMCs, taken from a glioma patient whose treatment included an IDH1 peptide vaccine. The sequence was collected from a man over 45 with glioma. The chain couples TRBV5-8 to TRBJ2-2; D gene ambiguous. The CDR3: CASSLAATPPTGELFF. The CDR3 coding sequence is TGTGCCAGCAGCTTGGCCGCGACTCCCCCCACCGGGGAGCTGTTTTTT.